Below, 2 T cell receptor beta chains from the same sample are listed, as sequenced in a study of cytomegalovirus exposure and HLA in healthy donors. The repertoire was sequenced with immunoSEQ multiplex PCR; TCRdb's copy has only in-frame clones and lacks some. The sample contains around 94,000 clones, just under 95% of which appear only once. What was sequenced was PBMCs. These receptors were obtained from a woman younger than 30 in good health and CMV-seronegative.

The genes are TRBV4-1 and TRBJ1-1; 7 nucleotides agree with TRBD1. Losses at the gene ends were 4 bases for V and 1 base for J; bases not matched to a gene: 6. The length of the CDR3 is 15 residues. The V gene's germline CDR1 is MGHRA and CDR2 YSYEKL. CDR3 DNA sequence: TGCGCCAGCAGCCTGTCCGGGACAGCGAACACTGAAGCTTTCTTT. Protein product: CASSLSGTANTEAFF.

This chain connects TRBV5-1 to TRBJ2-3, with D possibly matching TRBD1 (8 bases). The germline V gene encodes CDR1 SGHRS and CDR2 YFSETQ. Trimming shortened V by 3 bases and J by 3 bases, and 14 bases separated the two germline ends. The CDR3 has 15 residues. This CDR3 is CASSSDRGGTDTQYF. The CDR3 bases are TGCGCCAGCAGCTCCGACAGGGGAGGGACAGATACGCAGTATTTT.